The clone carrying this TCR beta chain was counted once. Its antigen is not identified. This CDR3 contains 15 residues. The V end was cut by 7 bases, the J end by 4 bases, with 16 bases between. Germline lookup yields CDR1 SNHLY and CDR2 FYNNEI. The data were obtained in a study of cytomegalovirus exposure and HLA in healthy donors. The overall study: It was reported in a later analysis that the same platform had been used for the roughly 130 validation repertoires as for the roughly 670 first-cohort repertoires.

Method: immunoSEQ multiplex PCR; TCRdb's copy keeps in-frame clones and lacks some. The sample consists of 60,000 to 75,000 clones, around 96% of them appearing once. The study's findings and limits: The tendency of first-cohort TCR clusters to co-occur in the 120 validation repertoires was the finding of a later analysis. Most observed TCR sequences were rare, whereas some public TCRs were detected in many donors. Associated with cytomegalovirus, according to the listing, were approximately 160 TCR beta chains.

The chain employs TRBV2 and TRBJ2-2; tentative D call: TRBD1 (5 bases). The sequence derives from a man between 18 and 29 years old in good health and CMV-seronegative. Sample: PBMCs. The CDR3: CASTDTQGGTGELFF. CDR3 coding DNA: TGTGCCAGCACTGACACCCAGGGTGGCACCGGGGAGCTGTTTTTT.